This paragraph covers one T cell receptor (beta chain) sequence. The antigen is not known. This CDR3 is 14 amino acids long. V lost 0 bases to trimming and J lost 4 bases, with 9 bases between them. Germline V gives CDR1 MGHRA, CDR2 YSYEKL. The study, taken as a whole, reports: In terms of TCR gene usage, tumor memory CD4+ T cells clustered together with blood and lymph node memory CD4+ cells, as well as with lymph node naive CD4+ cells. Tumor Tregs overlapped most with tumor, then blood, naive CD4+ cells.

Semi-nested PCR with Nested Universal Primer A followed constant-region reverse priming of full-length variable regions. TCRdb reprocessed the 5' RACE reads via MiXCR and lists one record per CDR3 protein. The profile shows roughly 8,200 distinct CDR3 sequences, about two thirds of them singletons. This TCR was sampled from a female donor with breast cancer. Sequenced: tumor-infiltrating naive CD4+ T cells sorted from the breast tumor. Subset reported: naive CD4+ T cells, CD4+CD45RA+CD25-. J is TRBJ1-1 and V is TRBV4-1; D is possibly TRBD1 (5 bases). CDR3 sequence: CASSQEWGVTEAFF. CDR3 nucleotide sequence: TGCGCCAGCAGCCAAGAATGGGGGGTCACTGAAGCTTTCTTT.